Below are 28 T cell receptor beta chains sequenced from a single sample in a study of cytomegalovirus exposure and HLA in healthy donors. The table came from immunoSEQ multiplex PCR; TCRdb's copy has only in-frame clones and leaves some out. The profile shows 150,000 to 200,000 clones, about 82% of them singletons. What was sequenced was PBMCs. The receptors here all came from a woman aged 18-35 years in good health and CMV-seronegative.

This clone was counted a single time. The chain uses TRBV11-2 and TRBJ1-2; tentative D call: TRBD1 (6 bases). The V end was cut by 2 bases, the J end by 4 bases, with 11 bases between. Germline lookup yields CDR1 SGHAT and CDR2 FQNNGV. This CDR3 is built from 14 residues. The CDR3 coding sequence is TGTGCCAGCAGCTTACAGGGGTCAGGCTATGGCTACACCTTC. It specifies CASSLQGSGYGYTF.

The chain recombines TRBV10-1 with TRBJ2-3; D might be TRBD1 (6 bases). Germline V gives CDR1 WNHNN, CDR2 SYGVQD (reference sequence). The ends were cut back, 5 bases at V and 6 bases at J, with 9 bases in the middle. This CDR3 comprises 12 residues. The DNA of the CDR3 is TGCGCCAGCAGTAAAACAGGGGATACGCAGTATTTT. Its translation: CASSKTGDTQYF.

J is TRBJ2-5 and V is TRBV7-8, with D perhaps matching TRBD1 (6 bases). This CDR3 contains 12 residues. Trimming removed 11 bases at V and 2 bases at J, with 12 bases between. From germline, CDR1 is SGHVS and CDR2 FQNEAQ. The CDR3: CASKTGQETQYF. For the CDR3, the DNA is TGTGCCTCCAAGACAGGACAAGAGACCCAGTACTTC.

CDR3 protein: CASRKSPVNQPQHF. The DNA for the CDR3 is TGTGCAAGTCGCAAGAGTCCGGTAAATCAGCCCCAGCATTTT. V usage is TRBV12-2 and J usage is TRBJ1-5. TRBV12-2 is assigned pseudogene status. The CDR3 runs 14 residues.

This rearrangement joins TRBV6-6 to TRBJ1-5; 8 bases are a match to TRBD1. Unmatched junction bases numbered 4, after V lost 0 bases and J lost 6 bases. This CDR3 contains 15 residues. Germline V gene sequence: CDR1 MNHNY, CDR2 SVGAGI (reference sequence). The CDR3 loop is CASSYSNTGGQPQHF. CDR3 nucleotides: TGTGCCAGCAGTTACTCGAATACAGGGGGTCAGCCCCAGCATTTT.

The sample holds one count of this clone. V usage is TRBV2 and J usage is TRBJ2-7; 9 bases match TRBD2. Germline CDR1 reads SNHLY; CDR2 reads FYNNEI. Trimming at V came to 7 bases and at J to 0 bases, leaving 7 bases not matched to a gene. This CDR3 contains 15 residues. The CDR3 loop is CASTRAGGLSYEQYF. The CDR3 DNA sequence: TGTGCCAGCACTAGAGCGGGGGGACTCTCCTACGAGCAGTACTTC.

The chain couples TRBV7-3 to TRBJ2-1; 7 nucleotides line up with TRBD2. V lost 5 bases and J lost 3; bases outside the gene matches: 10. The V gene's germline CDR1 is SGHTA and CDR2 FQGTGA. The CDR3 sequence is 16 residues long. CDR3 amino acids: CASSPLGRGLYNEQFF. CDR3 DNA: TGTGCCAGCAGCCCACTGGGGAGGGGACTCTACAATGAGCAGTTCTTC.

The V and J genes are TRBV11-2 and TRBJ2-7; TRBD2 aligns across 7 bases. Germline CDR1 is SGHAT and CDR2 is FQNNGV. This CDR3 region has 15 residues. The V segment lost 7 bases and the J segment 3 bases; nucleotides outside the gene matches: 12. CDR3 coding DNA: TGTGCCAGCACTTCCCACCCCGGGGGGAGCTACGAGCAGTACTTC. Translating it yields CASTSHPGGSYEQYF.

This chain joins TRBV9 and TRBJ1-1; D is perhaps TRBD1 (5 bases). The CDR3 sequence is 15 residues long. Germline V gene data show CDR1 as SGDLS and CDR2 as YYNGEE. V shed 0 bases and J shed 1 base, with 10 bases lying between them. CDR3 in amino acids: CASSVGTRKNTEAFF. The CDR3 bases are TGTGCCAGCAGCGTAGGGACACGGAAGAACACTGAAGCTTTCTTT. Supplemented by reference TRBV9 and TRBJ1-1, the full variable domain reads DSGVTQTPKHLITATGQRVTLRCSPRSGDLSVYWYQQSLDQGLQFLIQYYNGEERAKGNILERFSAQQFPDLHSELNLSSLELGDSALYFCASSVGTRKNTEAFFGQGTRLTVV.

As for this clone: It may be a read error: a sequence one base away is much more abundant. The rearrangement links TRBV6-5 to TRBJ1-1; maybe TRBD1 (6 bases). V lost 6 bases and J 1 base, leaving 9 bases between the germline ends. Germline CDR1 and CDR2: MNHEY and SVGAGI. CDR3 length: 13 residues. DNA for the CDR3: TGTGCCAGCAGGGCGACAGGGAACACTGAAGCTTTCTTT. It codes for CASRATGNTEAFF.

The V gene is TRBV7-9, the J gene TRBJ1-4; 8 positions match TRBD1. The germline gives CDR1 SEHNR, CDR2 FQNEAQ (reference sequence). The CDR3 totals 15 residues. V gave up 5 bases and J gave up 7 bases; unmatched junction bases: 9. The DNA of the CDR3 is TGTGCCAGCAGCCATTCCACAGGGGGATTTGAAAAACTGTTTTTT. Amino acid sequence: CASSHSTGGFEKLFF.

This clone was recorded a few times. The chain recombines TRBV7-9 with TRBJ2-7; 8 bases are shared with TRBD1. This CDR3 comprises 13 residues. CDR1 and CDR2 from the germline V gene are SEHNR and FQNEAQ (reference sequence). V lost 5 bases and J lost 7; bases outside the gene matches: 7. The CDR3 DNA reads as TGTGCCAGCAGCAAACTCACAGGGGGAGAGCAGTACTTC. It encodes CASSKLTGGEQYF.

This clone has a single count. The chain is built from TRBV2 and TRBJ1-1; 8 nucleotides agree with TRBD1. V lost 8 bases, J lost 3 bases, and 11 bases stayed unmatched. CDR3 length: 15 amino acids. The germline V gene encodes CDR1 SNHLY and CDR2 FYNNEI. For the CDR3, the DNA is TGTGCCAGCCGTACACCGACAGGGGAACACACTGAAGCTTTCTTT. Protein sequence: CASRTPTGEHTEAFF.

The chain is built from TRBV19 and TRBJ2-3, with 9 bases aligning to TRBD1. V trimming: 9 bases; J trimming: 3 bases; junction bases outside the gene matches: 10. CDR1 and CDR2 from the germline V gene are LNHDA and SQIVND (reference sequence). This CDR3 is 15 amino acids long. The CDR3 DNA follows: TGTGCCAGCTCCGGGACAGGGAGACGGACAGATACGCAGTATTTT. Its translation: CASSGTGRRTDTQYF.

This sequence joins TRBV4-1 and TRBJ2-7; maybe TRBD1 (5 bases). V lost 3 bases and J 1 base, leaving 16 bases between the germline ends. Germline-derived CDR1 and CDR2 are MGHRA and YSYEKL. The CDR3 totals 16 residues. CDR3 residues: CASSQLPIQVSYEQYF. The CDR3 coding sequence is TGCGCCAGCAGCCAGCTCCCTATACAGGTTTCCTACGAGCAGTACTTC.

V and J are TRBV5-4 and TRBJ2-3; TRBD1 might be the D (6 bases). CDR1 is SGHNT and CDR2 is YYREEE in the germline V gene (reference sequence). This CDR3 is built from 16 residues. V was pared by 0 bases and J by 1 base, with 12 bases between. CDR3 in amino acids: CASSLAQGRGTDTQYF. DNA of the CDR3: TGTGCCAGCAGCTTGGCGCAGGGGCGGGGCACAGATACGCAGTATTTT.

The V and J genes are TRBV10-2 and TRBJ1-2; perhaps TRBD1 as D (5 bases). The germline V gene has CDR1 WSHSY and CDR2 SAAADI. The CDR3 runs 14 residues. Trimming removed 0 bases at V and 5 bases at J, with 10 bases between. Here the CDR3 reads CASSESQGPYGYTF. CDR3 DNA sequence: TGCGCCAGCAGTGAGTCGCAGGGCCCTTATGGCTACACCTTC.

In its sample, this clone was seen once. The chain couples TRBV11-2 to TRBJ2-3, with TRBD1 identical over 7 bases. Germline CDR1 reads SGHAT; CDR2 reads FQNNGV. There are 15 residues in the CDR3. V gave up 10 bases and J gave up 2 bases; unmatched junction bases: 12. The CDR3, as DNA: TGTGCCACCAAACACAGGGGTCTTATCACAGATACGCAGTATTTT. Translation: CATKHRGLITDTQYF.

The V gene is TRBV5-4, the J gene TRBJ1-1; maybe TRBD1 (5 bases). The V end lost 0 bases, the J end lost 4 bases, and 10 bases lay between the germline ends. CDR1 is SGHNT, CDR2 YYREEE, per germline (reference sequence). The CDR3 runs 14 residues. CDR3 loop: CASSLVQEPTEAFF. As DNA, the CDR3 is TGTGCCAGCAGCTTGGTACAGGAGCCCACTGAAGCTTTCTTT.

The chain employs TRBV19 and TRBJ2-3; 10 nucleotides match TRBD1. The CDR3 consists of 18 residues. Germline loops: CDR1 LNHDA, CDR2 SQIVND (reference sequence). With 5 bases clipped from V and 0 bases from J, the junction kept 11 bases outside the gene matches. The CDR3 coding sequence is TGTGCCAGTAGTGGAGAAGACAGGGGGCATCCTAGCACAGATACGCAGTATTTT. It yields the protein CASSGEDRGHPSTDTQYF.

The gene calls are TRBV6-1 and TRBJ2-3; 10 bases are shared with TRBD1. CDR1 MNHNS and CDR2 SASEGT come from the germline V gene. The length of the CDR3 is 16 residues. The V gene end was trimmed by 4 bases and the J gene end by 4 bases; junction bases not matched to a gene: 8. For the CDR3, the DNA is TGTGCCAGCAGTGGAAACCGGGACAGGGGATCAGATACGCAGTATTTT. Amino acids: CASSGNRDRGSDTQYF.

This clone occurred once. V and J are TRBV19 and TRBJ1-2; D remains unclear. In germline, CDR1 is LNHDA, CDR2 SQIVND (reference sequence). This CDR3 is built from 12 residues. V was pared by 6 bases and J by 8 bases, with 13 bases between. CDR3: CASREGVRGYTF. The CDR3, as DNA: TGTGCCAGTAGGGAGGGAGTAAGGGGCTACACCTTC.

This clone was counted at least ten times. V is TRBV14 and J is TRBJ1-5; perhaps TRBD1 as D (5 bases). Germline V gives CDR1 SGHDN, CDR2 FVKESK. Trimming removed 1 base from V and 7 bases from J, with 8 bases in between. The CDR3 loop spans 13 amino acids. The CDR3 sequence is CASSQGRGQPQHF. The CDR3 DNA sequence: TGTGCCAGCAGCCAAGGAAGGGGCCAGCCCCAGCATTTT.

This sequence joins TRBV6-5 and TRBJ1-1; D call uncertain. CDR3 length: 13 amino acids. The ends were cut back, 8 bases at V and 4 bases at J, with 14 bases in the middle. CDR1 is MNHEY, CDR2 SVGAGI, per germline. The CDR3 bases are TGTGCCAGCTCGGTCACAGTTGGCACTGAAGCTTTCTTT. It codes for CASSVTVGTEAFF.

The table lists this clone with a count of one. The chain joins TRBV2 to TRBJ1-2, with 7 positions matching TRBD1. The CDR3 contains 14 residues. V shed 7 bases and J 0 bases; nucleotides not matched to a gene: 5. The germline V gene encodes CDR1 SNHLY and CDR2 FYNNEI. CDR3 DNA: TGTGCCAGCACCTCCGGGACAGCTAACTATGGCTACACCTTC. Amino acid sequence: CASTSGTANYGYTF. Based on the CDR3 plus reference TRBV2 and TRBJ1-2, the full variable domain is EPEVTQTPSHQVTQMGQEVILRCVPISNHLYFYWYRQILGQKVEFLVSFYNNEISEKSEIFDDQFSVERPDGSNFTLKIRSTKLEDSAMYFCASTSGTANYGYTFGSGTRLTVV.

This clone has only one observation. CDR3 sequence reads: CASSPYTRQETQYF. The CDR3, as DNA: TGTGCCAGCAGCCCATACACACGCCAAGAGACCCAGTACTTC. This rearrangement joins TRBV7-6 to TRBJ2-5; D unresolved. CDR1 and CDR2 from the germline V gene are SGHVS and FNYEAQ. CDR3 size: 14 residues. Trimming removed 5 bases at V and 1 base at J, with 11 bases between.

The chain uses TRBV11-2 and TRBJ1-4; 9 bases are shared with TRBD1. CDR1 SGHAT and CDR2 FQNNGV come from the germline V gene. V lost 5 bases to trimming and J lost 7 bases; unmatched junction nucleotides: 11. This CDR3 contains 16 residues. The CDR3 region is CASSQISGTGLEKLFF. In DNA form, the CDR3 reads TGTGCCAGCAGCCAAATTTCCGGGACAGGGCTTGAAAAACTGTTTTTT.

This sequence joins TRBV6-1 and TRBJ2-3; 10 nucleotides match TRBD1. This CDR3 has 15 amino acids. Germline V gene sequence: CDR1 MNHNS, CDR2 SASEGT. The V segment lost 7 bases and the J segment 4 bases; nucleotides outside the gene matches: 8. The CDR3 DNA reads TGTGCCAGCATCGAAGGGGGGACAGGGGCAGATACGCAGTATTTT. Its translation: CASIEGGTGADTQYF.